This T cell receptor beta chain was sequenced for a study of blood T cell repertoires in COVID-19 (dated by TCRdb to between 2020 and 2021). Background on the whole study: Samples from collaborators originated in the United States, Italy and Spain and spanned both the acute and convalescent phases of COVID-19. The material from the prospective study consisted of cDNA or gDNA derived from T cells, B-cell-depleted T cells, or PBMCs. Subjects who had been exposed to COVID-19, were actively infected with it, or had recovered from it provided the deeply sampled blood TCRbeta repertoires that made up the dataset. The repertoires were made available in a free public database intended to serve as a resource for research on the immune response to SARS-CoV-2. Samples were obtained from the ongoing ImmuneRACE study (first 160 participants) and from approximately 1,200 subjects provided by 6 global collaborators. The sample metadata nearly always contained a de-identified subject ID, COVID-19 status, age in years and sex. Where available, HLA class I and class II types were obtained from metadata supplied by the sample provider rather than from assay-based typing. The investigation overall reported the following: The quantity of clinical and demographic metadata differed by source and by participant and was supplied without curation.

On this clone: Its antigen is not yet known. Base quality data are lacking; no much larger clone is found one base away.

CDR1 and CDR2 are read off the germline V gene as SGHRS and YFSETQ. The CDR3 contains 17 residues, cysteine and phenylalanine counted. Only the CDR3 DNA is retained, 51 bases long and in frame from the first base. Unmatched junction bases come to 14, with V trimmed by 4 bases and J by 9 bases. Each collaborating institution followed its own protocols to collect whole blood in K2EDTA tubes. For TCRbeta analysis, collaborators shipped samples in one of three forms: frozen whole blood, isolated PBMCs, or DNA extracted from either of those sample types. TCRbeta CDR3 regions were amplified from genomic DNA using the immunoSEQ Assay, a bias-controlled multiplex PCR. Under the source paper's analysis protocol: The number of nucleated cells in each sample was estimated by amplification of reference gene primers within the assay. Sequence reads were collapsed and filtered to measure the absolute abundance of every unique TCRbeta CDR3 rearrangement. For each sample, productive Simpson clonality was calculated as the square root of Simpson's diversity index across productive rearrangements. This is the immuneACCESS table as TCRdb keeps it, with only in-frame sequences that have V and J called. A part of the clones is gone; compared with another copy, unresolved V genes explain less than half, and the rest is unexplained. The D gene and trimming were derived from the DNA, and the V and J assignments and clone size from that table. In all, the sample holds 230,000 or so clones, and about 90% of those were seen once. The ten largest account for about 1.9% of the sample.

Sequenced: peripheral blood. The chain is made from TRBV5-1 and TRBJ2-1; the central 12 bases match TRBD2. The receptor comes from a man in his forties with active or convalescent COVID-19. The CDR3 region reads CASSPKSTSGSEGEQFF. Read as DNA, the sequence is TGCGCCAGCAGCCCCAAATCGACTAGCGGGAGCGAAGGTGAGCAGTTCTTC.